This T cell receptor beta chain is drawn from a study of CD4+ T cells in melanoma. Study-level points and caveats: A reported correlation linked neoantigen-specific CD4+ T cells to CD8+, macrophage and B cell function. Reportedly, melanoma neoantigen-specific CD4+ T cells showed varied differentiation states.

The V gene lost 7 bases and the J gene lost 1 base, with 11 bases spanning the gap. The CDR3 spans 14 residues. The germline V gene encodes CDR1 MNHNY and CDR2 SVGAGI (reference sequence). Produced via immunoSEQ multiplex PCR; TCRdb's table is partial and in-frame only. Of fewer than 150,000 clones listed, around 90% are singletons. Comments on this clone: Its cognate antigen is unknown.

This clonotype was obtained from a human donor with melanoma. J is TRBJ1-5 and V is TRBV6-6, with D tentatively TRBD1 (5 bases). CDR3 coding DNA: TGTGCCAGCAAAATGGGGGGAAGCAATCAGCCCCAGCATTTT. It yields the protein CASKMGGSNQPQHF.